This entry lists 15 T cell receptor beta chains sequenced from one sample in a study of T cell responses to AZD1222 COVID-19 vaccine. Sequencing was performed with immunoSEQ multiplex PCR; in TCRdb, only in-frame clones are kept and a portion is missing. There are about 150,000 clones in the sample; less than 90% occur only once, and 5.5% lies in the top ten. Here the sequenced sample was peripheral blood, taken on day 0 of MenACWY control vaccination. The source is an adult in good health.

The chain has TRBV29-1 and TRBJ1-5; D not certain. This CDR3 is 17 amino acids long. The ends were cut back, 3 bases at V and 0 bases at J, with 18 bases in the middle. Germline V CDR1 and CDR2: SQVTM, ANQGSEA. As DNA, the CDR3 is TGCAGCGTTGACGATTTGGTTAGGAGGCCTAGCAATCAGCCCCAGCATTTT. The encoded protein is CSVDDLVRRPSNQPQHF.

The CDR3 DNA follows: TGTGCCAGCAGTTACTGGTCAGGTGGGAGCACAGATACGCAGTATTTT. It translates to CASSYWSGGSTDTQYF. This chain uses TRBV6-5 with TRBJ2-3; D remains ambiguous. Germline CDR1 MNHEY, CDR2 SVGAGI. CDR3 size: 16 residues. V shed 1 base and J shed 0 bases, with 11 bases lying between them.

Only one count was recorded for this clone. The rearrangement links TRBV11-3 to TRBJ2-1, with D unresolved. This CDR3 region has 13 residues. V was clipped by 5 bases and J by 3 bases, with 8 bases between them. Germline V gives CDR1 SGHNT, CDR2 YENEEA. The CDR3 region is CASSPAGYNEQFF. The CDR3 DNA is TGTGCCAGCAGCCCTGCCGGCTACAATGAGCAGTTCTTC. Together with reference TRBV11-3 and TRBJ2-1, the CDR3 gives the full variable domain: EAGVVQSPRYKIIEKKQPVAFWCNPISGHNTLYWYLQNLGQGPELLIRYENEEAVDDSQLPKDRFSAERLKGVDSTLKIQPAELGDSAVYLCASSPAGYNEQFFGPGTRLTVL.

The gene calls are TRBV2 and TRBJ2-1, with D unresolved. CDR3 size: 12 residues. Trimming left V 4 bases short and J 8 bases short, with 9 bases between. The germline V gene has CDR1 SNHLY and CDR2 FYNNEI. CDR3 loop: CASSVLGHEQFF. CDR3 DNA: TGTGCCAGCAGTGTTTTGGGTCATGAGCAGTTCTTC.

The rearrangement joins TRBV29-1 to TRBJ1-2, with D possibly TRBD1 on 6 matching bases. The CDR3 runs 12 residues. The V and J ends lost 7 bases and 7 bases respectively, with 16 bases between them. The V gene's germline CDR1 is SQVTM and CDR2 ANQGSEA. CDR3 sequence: CSARQASGGYTF. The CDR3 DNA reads TGCAGCGCTAGACAGGCCTCCGGTGGCTACACCTTC.

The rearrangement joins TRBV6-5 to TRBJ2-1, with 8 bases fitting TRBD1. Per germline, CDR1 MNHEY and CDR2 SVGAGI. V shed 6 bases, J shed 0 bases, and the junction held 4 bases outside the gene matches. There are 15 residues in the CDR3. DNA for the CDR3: TGTGCCAGCAGCTCCGACAGGGGCTCCTACAATGAGCAGTTCTTC. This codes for CASSSDRGSYNEQFF.

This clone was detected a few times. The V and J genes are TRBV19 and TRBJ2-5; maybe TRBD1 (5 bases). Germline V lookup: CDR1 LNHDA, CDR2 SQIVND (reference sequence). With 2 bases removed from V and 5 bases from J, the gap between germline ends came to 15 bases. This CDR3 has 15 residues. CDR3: CASSIKGVGWETQYF. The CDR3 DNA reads TGTGCCAGTAGTATAAAAGGGGTCGGCTGGGAGACCCAGTACTTC.

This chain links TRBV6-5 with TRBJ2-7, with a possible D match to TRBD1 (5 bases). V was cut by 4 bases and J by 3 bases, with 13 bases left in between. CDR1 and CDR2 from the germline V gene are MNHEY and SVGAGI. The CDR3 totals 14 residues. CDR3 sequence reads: CASSLTQGDYEQYV. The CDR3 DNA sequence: TGTGCCAGCAGTTTGACCCAAGGGGACTACGAGCAGTACGTC.

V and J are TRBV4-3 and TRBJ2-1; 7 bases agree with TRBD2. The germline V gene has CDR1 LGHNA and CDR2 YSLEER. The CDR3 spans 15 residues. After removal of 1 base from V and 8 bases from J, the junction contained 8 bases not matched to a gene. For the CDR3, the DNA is TGCGCCAGCAGCCAAGGACTGAGCGGGACCTATGAGCAGTTCTTC. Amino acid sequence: CASSQGLSGTYEQFF.

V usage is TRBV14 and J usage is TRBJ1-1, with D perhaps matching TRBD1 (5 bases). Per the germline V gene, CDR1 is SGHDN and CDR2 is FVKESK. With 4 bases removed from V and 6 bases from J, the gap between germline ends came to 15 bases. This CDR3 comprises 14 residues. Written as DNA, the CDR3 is TGTGCCAGCAGCCCAAGCAGGGAATACGCTGAAGCTTTCTTT. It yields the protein CASSPSREYAEAFF.

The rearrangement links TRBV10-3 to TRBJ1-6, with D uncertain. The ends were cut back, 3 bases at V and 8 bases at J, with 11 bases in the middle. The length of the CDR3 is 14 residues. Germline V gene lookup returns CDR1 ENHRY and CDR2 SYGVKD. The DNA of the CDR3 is TGTGCCATCAGTGACCGTGGGAGGGATTCACCCCTCCACTTT. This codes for CAISDRGRDSPLHF.

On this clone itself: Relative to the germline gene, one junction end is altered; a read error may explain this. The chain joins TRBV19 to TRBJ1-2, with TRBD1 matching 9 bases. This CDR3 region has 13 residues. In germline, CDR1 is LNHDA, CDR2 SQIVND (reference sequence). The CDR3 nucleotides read TGTGCCAGTAGTAATGCCCGGGACAGGGTTGGGGCCTTC. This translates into CASSNARDRVGAF.

The CDR3 nucleotides are TGTGCCAGCAGCGTAGTCCAGAACTATGGCTACACCTTC. Amino acid sequence: CASSVVQNYGYTF. The V call is TRBV9, the J call TRBJ1-2; D is ambiguous. The CDR3 covers 13 residues. Germline V gives CDR1 SGDLS, CDR2 YYNGEE. V was pared by 0 bases and J by 2 bases, with 5 bases between.

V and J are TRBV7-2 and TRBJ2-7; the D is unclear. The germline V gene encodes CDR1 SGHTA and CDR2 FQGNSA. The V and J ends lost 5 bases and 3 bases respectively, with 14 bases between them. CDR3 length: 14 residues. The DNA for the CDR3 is TGTGCCAGCAGCGTAGGCCCAGGCAACTACGAGCAGTACGTC. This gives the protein CASSVGPGNYEQYV.

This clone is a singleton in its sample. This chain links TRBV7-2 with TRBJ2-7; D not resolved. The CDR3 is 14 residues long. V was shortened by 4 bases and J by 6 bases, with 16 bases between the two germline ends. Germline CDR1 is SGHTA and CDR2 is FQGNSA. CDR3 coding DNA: TGTGCCAGCAGCTCACCTATCACTCTGTCCGAGCAGTACTTC. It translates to CASSSPITLSEQYF.